This entry concerns a single TCR beta chain. The junction departs from germline at one end; a sequencing error may be responsible. This entry is derived from a study of blood T cells in healthy people across ages. Across the whole study: Capturing about one barcoded beta molecule per two T cells was achieved by template switching.

Primers used in a second PCR of roughly 7 to 12 cycles were a sample-barcoded 5' primer and a J-beta primer mix. Individual samples furnished no less than 3 million CDR3-containing paired-end reads apiece. Via MiXCR, TCRdb re-called the 5' RACE reads, giving one row per CDR3 protein. The sample yields 600,000 to 900,000 distinct CDR3 sequences, 20% to 30% seen once. The germline CDR1 and CDR2 sequences are SGHRS and YFSETQ. This CDR3 is built from 17 residues. Samples had at least 6.5 million PBMCs isolated from them. A further study also used this sample, focusing on T cells of mothers and their children. In that study: There were over 8.5 million TCR beta CDR3 reads from each mother and around 2.9 million from each child.

This sequence originates from a boy younger than 18 in good health. The sample was blood. The chain is built from TRBV5-1 and TRBJ2-6; the match to TRBD1 covers 8 bases. The CDR3 DNA reads TGCGCCAGCAGCTGGGACAGGACCAGCGCTGGGGCCAACGTCCTGGCTTTC. It specifies CASSWDRTSAGANVLAF.